Following are 26 T cell receptor beta chains from one sample sequenced in a study of T cell responses to AZD1222 COVID-19 vaccine. Repertoires were generated with immunoSEQ multiplex PCR, while TCRdb's copy carries only in-frame clones and drops some. The table records 150,000 to 200,000 clones, 85% to 95% of them present only once. This sample comprised peripheral blood, obtained 28 days after the second AZD1222 dose. All receptors derive from an adult who received the AZD1222 COVID-19 vaccine.

The gene calls are TRBV7-9 and TRBJ1-1; D is uncertain. Germline V gene lookup returns CDR1 SEHNR and CDR2 FQNEAQ (reference sequence). V lost 5 bases, J lost 6 bases, and 10 bases lay in between. This CDR3 has 12 residues. The chain's CDR3 is CASSPQRAEAFF. DNA of the CDR3: TGTGCCAGCAGCCCCCAGCGGGCTGAAGCTTTCTTT.

The chain uses TRBV20-1 and TRBJ1-1; no definite D call. Between the trimmed V and J ends, which lost 3 bases and 0 bases, there was a span of 8 bases. This CDR3 contains 13 residues. CDR1 and CDR2 from the germline V gene are DFQATT and SNEGSKA (reference sequence). The CDR3, as DNA: TGCAGTGCTAGTCCGACAATGAACACTGAAGCTTTCTTT. As protein: CSASPTMNTEAFF.

The chain is built from TRBV19 and TRBJ2-2; D remains unclear. Germline lookup yields CDR1 LNHDA and CDR2 SQIVND (reference sequence). This CDR3 is 10 amino acids long. V was trimmed by 6 bases and J by 7 bases, leaving 3 bases between them. The CDR3 region has the DNA TGTGCCAGTAGCGGCGGGGAGCTGTTTTTT. Its translation: CASSGGELFF. Filled out from reference TRBV19 and TRBJ2-2, the complete variable domain reads DGGITQSPKYLFRKEGQNVTLSCEQNLNHDAMYWYRQDPGQGLRLIYYSQIVNDFQKGDIAEGYSVSREKKESFPLTVTSAQKNPTAFYLCASSGGELFFGEGSRLTVL.

This chain joins TRBV4-1 and TRBJ2-4; perhaps TRBD1 as D (5 bases). The CDR3 runs 15 residues. Germline V gene data show CDR1 as MGHRA and CDR2 as YSYEKL. Trimming cost V 0 bases and J 7 bases, with 13 bases left between them. The CDR3 nucleotides are TGCGCCAGCAGCCAAGAAGTGCCAGGGCAGAACATTCAGTACTTC. Its translation is CASSQEVPGQNIQYF.

The V call is TRBV7-9, the J call TRBJ1-1; possible D gene TRBD1, 5 bases. CDR1 is SEHNR, CDR2 FQNEAQ, per germline (reference sequence). The CDR3 spans 12 residues. V lost 0 bases and J 11 bases, leaving 10 bases between the germline ends. For the CDR3, the DNA is TGTGCCAGCAGCTTAGCTCAGGGTGTTGCTTTCTTT. It encodes CASSLAQGVAFF. Combining the CDR3 with reference TRBV7-9 and TRBJ1-1 gives the whole variable domain DTGVSQNPRHKITKRGQNVTFRCDPISEHNRLYWYRQTLGQGPEFLTYFQNEAQLEKSRLLSDRFSAERPKGSFSTLEIQRTEQGDSAMYLCASSLAQGVAFFGQGTRLTVV.

The chain combines TRBV11-2 with TRBJ2-7; no clear D. Trimming pared 4 bases from V and 0 bases from J, leaving 1 base between. This CDR3 has 11 residues. Germline-derived CDR1 and CDR2 are SGHAT and FQNNGV. DNA of the CDR3: TGTGCCAGCAGCTCCTCCTACGAGCAGTACTTC. Protein: CASSSSYEQYF.

The CDR3 loop reads CASSPQVAPYNEQFF. For the CDR3, the DNA is TGTGCCAGTAGTCCTCAAGTGGCCCCTTACAATGAGCAGTTCTTC. The chain combines TRBV19 with TRBJ2-1; D gene unclear. Germline assignment: CDR1 LNHDA and CDR2 SQIVND (reference sequence). CDR3 length: 15 amino acids. Trimming left V 5 bases short and J 4 bases short, with 15 bases between.

This sequence joins TRBV7-6 and TRBJ1-1; the D gene is possibly TRBD1 (5 bases). The CDR3 is 13 amino acids. From germline, CDR1 is SGHVS and CDR2 FNYEAQ. The V and J ends lost 5 bases and 7 bases respectively, with 14 bases between them. The CDR3 DNA follows: TGTGCCAGCAGCCTCCAGACGGGGGGTGAAGCTTTCTTT. Protein product: CASSLQTGGEAFF.

This chain links TRBV7-2 with TRBJ1-6; D ambiguous. The CDR3 is 15 amino acids. V was cut by 1 base and J by 10 bases, with 14 bases left in between. Germline CDR1 reads SGHTA; CDR2 reads FQGNSA. CDR3 in amino acids: CASSLDITSQSPLHF. The DNA for the CDR3 is TGTGCCAGCAGCTTAGACATCACCTCCCAATCACCCCTCCACTTT.

The chain carries TRBV28 and TRBJ1-2; 8 bases are shared with TRBD1. This CDR3 region has 14 residues. Trimming cost V 5 bases and J 8 bases; bases outside gene matches: 10. Germline-derived CDR1 and CDR2 are MDHEN and SYDVKM. The CDR3, as DNA: TGTGCCAGCAGTAATAAGACAGGGGTCAGAGGCTACACCTTC. Translating gives CASSNKTGVRGYTF.

About this clone itself: Sequence at one end of the junction differs from germline and may be a read error. The rearrangement joins TRBV2 to TRBJ1-3; D is undetermined. Germline-derived CDR1 and CDR2 are SNHLY and FYNNEI. The CDR3 length is 13 residues. The CDR3 DNA follows: TGTGTCAGCAGCGGTCCCGCCAGAGACACCATATATTTT. The encoded protein is CVSSGPARDTIYF.

The rearrangement uses TRBV4-1 and TRBJ2-1; TRBD2 might be the D (6 bases). V was cut by 3 bases and J by 4 bases, with 13 bases left in between. This CDR3 is 15 amino acids long. From germline, CDR1 is MGHRA and CDR2 YSYEKL. CDR3 nucleotide sequence: TGCGCCAGCAGCCAGGGGCTAGCGATTTACAATGAGCAGTTCTTC. It specifies CASSQGLAIYNEQFF.

The gene calls are TRBV7-6 and TRBJ2-2; D is possibly TRBD2 (7 bases). This CDR3 is built from 17 residues. Germline-derived CDR1 and CDR2 are SGHVS and FNYEAQ. The V end was cut by 1 base, the J end by 6 bases, with 18 bases between. In DNA, the CDR3 is TGTGCCAGCAGCTTAGAGATTCGTACAGGGAGGGCCGGGGAGCTGTTTTTT. It translates to CASSLEIRTGRAGELFF. Drawing the rest from reference TRBV7-6 and TRBJ2-2, the complete variable domain is GAGVSQSPRYKVTKRGQDVALRCDPISGHVSLYWYRQALGQGPEFLTYFNYEAQQDKSGLPNDRFSAERPEGSISTLTIQRTEQRDSAMYRCASSLEIRTGRAGELFFGEGSRLTVL.

This chain uses TRBV9 with TRBJ2-1; the match to TRBD2 covers 7 bases. With 3 bases clipped from V and 7 bases from J, the junction kept 19 bases outside the gene matches. The germline gives CDR1 SGDLS, CDR2 YYNGEE. This CDR3 region has 18 residues. CDR3 residues: CASSAGGYTSAGLNEQFF. CDR3 in DNA: TGTGCCAGCAGCGCCGGGGGGTACACATCAGCGGGACTAAATGAGCAGTTCTTC.

Details on this clone: Its ends do not fully match the called genes, so a read error is possible. V is TRBV7-3 and J is TRBJ2-4; 7 nucleotides align to TRBD2. The length of the CDR3 is 13 residues. Per the germline V gene, CDR1 is SGHTA and CDR2 is FQGTGA. CDR3 in DNA: TGTGCCAGCGGTCGACTAGCCCAAAACATTCAGTACTTC. Translating gives CASGRLAQNIQYF.

The V call is TRBV5-6, the J call TRBJ2-7, with 10 bases matching TRBD1. After removal of 5 bases from V and 12 bases from J, the junction contained 11 bases not matched to a gene. The CDR3 has 13 amino acids. From germline, CDR1 is SGHDT and CDR2 YYEEEE. The CDR3 DNA reads as TGTGCCAGCAGTTCGACAGGGGGCGGGTGGAGGTACTTC. It is translated as CASSSTGGGWRYF.

The rearrangement joins TRBV28 to TRBJ2-2, with 9 nucleotides matching TRBD2. From germline, CDR1 is MDHEN and CDR2 SYDVKM. The trim removed 0 bases at V and 4 bases at J, leaving 9 bases unmatched. The CDR3 consists of 18 residues. The CDR3 sequence: CASSLWVSGSLRTGELFF. For the CDR3, the DNA is TGTGCCAGCAGTTTATGGGTTAGCGGGAGCCTTCGCACCGGGGAGCTGTTTTTT.

This sequence joins TRBV15 and TRBJ2-7, with D hard to call. Germline CDR1 LNHNV, CDR2 YYDKDF (reference sequence). Trimming took 1 base from V and 2 from J, leaving 15 bases between them. The CDR3 covers 16 residues. CDR3 loop: CATSRGAVSGAYEQYF. Written as DNA, the CDR3 is TGTGCCACCAGCAGAGGTGCCGTCTCCGGAGCCTACGAGCAGTACTTC. The full variable domain, with the rest looked up from reference TRBV15 and TRBJ2-7, is DAMVIQNPRYQVTQFGKPVTLSCSQTLNHNVMYWYQQKSSQAPKLLFHYYDKDFNNEADTPDNFQSRRPNTSFCFLDIRSPGLGDTAMYLCATSRGAVSGAYEQYFGPGTRLTVT.

The chain recombines TRBV11-2 with TRBJ2-7; 12 bases match TRBD2. After removal of 6 bases from V and 6 bases from J, the junction contained 9 bases not matched to a gene. Germline-derived CDR1 and CDR2 are SGHAT and FQNNGV. This CDR3 contains 15 residues. CDR3 in amino acids: CASRPLAGGRGEQYF. CDR3 nucleotide sequence: TGTGCCAGCAGGCCGCTAGCGGGAGGGCGAGGCGAGCAGTACTTC.

The chain recombines TRBV28 with TRBJ1-3; D uncertain. The germline V and J ends were trimmed by 5 bases and 0 bases, with 11 bases remaining between them. Germline CDR1 and CDR2: MDHEN and SYDVKM. The CDR3 is made up of 15 amino acids. CDR3 nucleotides: TGTGCCAGCAGTCCTCTTCGGTTCTCTGGAAACACCATATATTTT. The encoded protein is CASSPLRFSGNTIYF.

J is TRBJ2-7 and V is TRBV4-2; maybe TRBD2 (5 bases). This CDR3 comprises 15 residues. Germline-derived CDR1 and CDR2 are LGHNA and YNFKEQ. The V end lost 3 bases, the J end lost 0 bases, and 12 bases lay between the germline ends. The CDR3 here is CASSHRTGSSYEQYF. Here the CDR3 DNA reads TGTGCCAGCAGCCACAGGACTGGGAGCTCCTACGAGCAGTACTTC.

V gene TRBV5-4 combines with J gene TRBJ2-7; TRBD2 agrees at 14 bases. CDR3 length equals 19 residues. The V segment lost 5 bases and the J segment 4 bases; nucleotides outside the gene matches: 17. Germline V gives CDR1 SGHNT, CDR2 YYREEE (reference sequence). CDR3 nucleotide sequence: TGTGCCAGCAGGTCGACAGGGGCCGGGACTAGCGGGAGAGTTTACGAGCAGTACTTC. Encoded protein: CASRSTGAGTSGRVYEQYF. The entire variable domain, with the rest obtained from reference TRBV5-4 and TRBJ2-7, is as follows: ETGVTQSPTHLIKTRGQQVTLRCSSQSGHNTVSWYQQALGQGPQFIFQYYREEENGRGNFPPRFSGLQFPNYSSELNVNALELDDSALYLCASRSTGAGTSGRVYEQYFGPGTRLTVT.

The chain joins TRBV5-1 to TRBJ1-1; D is ambiguous. Germline V CDR1 and CDR2: SGHRS, YFSETQ. The CDR3 has 13 residues. With 5 bases removed from V and 4 bases from J, the gap between germline ends came to 12 bases. The CDR3 loop is CASSGVGSTEAFF. The DNA for the CDR3 is TGCGCCAGCAGTGGGGTGGGGAGCACTGAAGCTTTCTTT. Drawing the rest from reference TRBV5-1 and TRBJ1-1, the complete variable domain is KAGVTQTPRYLIKTRGQQVTLSCSPISGHRSVSWYQQTPGQGLQFLFEYFSETQRNKGNFPGRFSGRQFSNSRSEMNVSTLELGDSALYLCASSGVGSTEAFFGQGTRLTVV.

The rearrangement links TRBV29-1 to TRBJ1-4; no definite D call. The CDR3 extends over 11 amino acids. In germline, CDR1 is SQVTM, CDR2 ANQGSEA. The V and J ends lost 2 bases and 7 bases respectively, with 5 bases between them. CDR3 residues: CSVELGEKLFF. The CDR3 DNA reads as TGCAGCGTTGAACTGGGTGAAAAACTGTTTTTT.

The chain employs TRBV28 and TRBJ2-3; D could derive from TRBD1 or TRBD2 (5 bases each). V dropped 11 bases and J dropped 3 bases, with 15 bases sitting between them. This CDR3 spans 13 amino acids. Germline loops: CDR1 MDHEN, CDR2 SYDVKM. In nucleotides, the CDR3 is TGTGCCGGTTCGACTGGGGGTACAGATACGCAGTATTTT. Protein sequence: CAGSTGGTDTQYF.

This clone occurred once. The V call is TRBV7-9, the J call TRBJ1-6; D not certain. V was pared by 1 base and J by 9 bases, with 16 bases between. Germline assignment: CDR1 SEHNR and CDR2 FQNEAQ (reference sequence). The CDR3 is 16 residues long. The CDR3 loop is CASSLEGGPGSSPLHF. CDR3 coding DNA: TGTGCCAGCAGCTTAGAGGGCGGCCCCGGCAGTTCACCCCTCCACTTT.